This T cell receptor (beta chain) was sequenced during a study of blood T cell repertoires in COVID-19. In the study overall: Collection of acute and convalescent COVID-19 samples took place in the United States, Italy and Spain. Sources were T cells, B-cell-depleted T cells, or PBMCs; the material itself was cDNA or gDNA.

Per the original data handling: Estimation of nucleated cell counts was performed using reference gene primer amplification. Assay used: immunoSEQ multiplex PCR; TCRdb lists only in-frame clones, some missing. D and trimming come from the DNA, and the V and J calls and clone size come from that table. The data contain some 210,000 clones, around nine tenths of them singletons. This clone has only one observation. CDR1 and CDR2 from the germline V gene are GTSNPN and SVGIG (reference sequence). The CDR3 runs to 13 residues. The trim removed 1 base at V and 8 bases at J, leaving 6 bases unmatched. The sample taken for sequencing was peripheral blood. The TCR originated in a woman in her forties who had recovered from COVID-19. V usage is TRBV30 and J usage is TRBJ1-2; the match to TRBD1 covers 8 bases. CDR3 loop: CAWSGQGARGYTF. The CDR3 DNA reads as TGTGCCTGGAGTGGGCAGGGGGCGCGGGGCTACACCTTC. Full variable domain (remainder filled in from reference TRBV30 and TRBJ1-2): SQTIHQWPATLVQPVGSPLSLECTVEGTSNPNLYWYRQAAGRGLQLLFYSVGIGQISSEVPQNLSASRPQDRQFILSSKKLLLSDSGFYLCAWSGQGARGYTFGSGTRLTVV.